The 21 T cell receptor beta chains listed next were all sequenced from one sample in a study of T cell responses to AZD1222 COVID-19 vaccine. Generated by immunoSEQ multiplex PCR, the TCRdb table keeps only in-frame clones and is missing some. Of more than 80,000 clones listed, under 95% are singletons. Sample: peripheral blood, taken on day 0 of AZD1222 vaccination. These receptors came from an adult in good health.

CDR3 bases: TGTGCCAGCAGCCCTGACCGGGGGCACGCAACTAATGAAAAACTGTTTTTT. Translating it yields CASSPDRGHATNEKLFF. The chain recombines TRBV11-2 with TRBJ1-4; perhaps TRBD1 as D (6 bases). V dropped 5 bases and J dropped 0 bases, with 16 bases sitting between them. The germline V gene has CDR1 SGHAT and CDR2 FQNNGV. The CDR3 contains 17 residues.

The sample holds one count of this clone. The CDR3: CASSRILGGELFF. Here the CDR3 DNA reads TGCGCCAGCAGCAGGATACTCGGCGGGGAGCTGTTTTTT. The gene calls are TRBV5-1 and TRBJ2-2, with D unresolved. Trimming removed 4 bases from V and 7 bases from J, with 11 bases in between. The CDR3 length is 13 residues. Germline CDR1 is SGHRS and CDR2 is YFSETQ.

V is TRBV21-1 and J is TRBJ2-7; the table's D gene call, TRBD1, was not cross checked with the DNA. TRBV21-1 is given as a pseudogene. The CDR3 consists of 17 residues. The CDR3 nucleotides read TGTGCCAGCAGCAAAGGGCCCGACAGGGGGCTCGGCTACGAGCAGTACTTC. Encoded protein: CASSKGPDRGLGYEQYF.

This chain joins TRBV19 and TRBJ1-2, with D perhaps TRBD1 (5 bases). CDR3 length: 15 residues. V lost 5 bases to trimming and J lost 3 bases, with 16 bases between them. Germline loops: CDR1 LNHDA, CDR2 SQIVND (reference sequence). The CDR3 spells CASSPYRGVDYGYTF. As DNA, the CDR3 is TGTGCCAGTAGTCCGTACCGGGGGGTGGACTATGGCTACACCTTC.

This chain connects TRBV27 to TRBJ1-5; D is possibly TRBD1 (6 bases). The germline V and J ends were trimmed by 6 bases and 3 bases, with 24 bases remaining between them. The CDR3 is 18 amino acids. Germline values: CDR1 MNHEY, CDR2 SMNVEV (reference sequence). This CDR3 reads CASSPWAGRGGNNQPQHF. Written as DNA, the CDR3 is TGTGCCAGCAGCCCCTGGGCAGGCAGGGGTGGCAACAATCAGCCCCAGCATTTT.

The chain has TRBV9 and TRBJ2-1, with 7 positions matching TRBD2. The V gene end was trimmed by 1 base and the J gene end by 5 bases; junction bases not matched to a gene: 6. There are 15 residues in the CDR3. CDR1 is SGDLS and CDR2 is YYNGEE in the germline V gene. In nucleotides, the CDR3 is TGTGCCAGCAGCGTATTAGGCGGGGGTAACAATGAGCAGTTCTTC. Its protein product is CASSVLGGGNNEQFF.

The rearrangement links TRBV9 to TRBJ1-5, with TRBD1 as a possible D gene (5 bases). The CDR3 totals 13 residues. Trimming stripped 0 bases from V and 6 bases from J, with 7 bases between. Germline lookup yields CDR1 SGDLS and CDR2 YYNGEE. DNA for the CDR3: TGTGCCAGCAGCGTAGGGGGGAGTCAGCCCCAGCATTTT. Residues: CASSVGGSQPQHF. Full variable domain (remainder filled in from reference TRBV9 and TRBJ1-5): DSGVTQTPKHLITATGQRVTLRCSPRSGDLSVYWYQQSLDQGLQFLIQYYNGEERAKGNILERFSAQQFPDLHSELNLSSLELGDSALYFCASSVGGSQPQHFGDGTRLSIL.

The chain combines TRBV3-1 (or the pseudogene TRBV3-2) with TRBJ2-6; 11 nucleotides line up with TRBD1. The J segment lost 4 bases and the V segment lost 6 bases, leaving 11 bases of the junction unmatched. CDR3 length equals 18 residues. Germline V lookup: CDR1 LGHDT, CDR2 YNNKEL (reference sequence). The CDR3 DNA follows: TGTGCCAGCAGTCCAGCGGGGACAGGGGGTTCAGGGGCCAACGTCCTGACTTTC. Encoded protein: CASSPAGTGGSGANVLTF.

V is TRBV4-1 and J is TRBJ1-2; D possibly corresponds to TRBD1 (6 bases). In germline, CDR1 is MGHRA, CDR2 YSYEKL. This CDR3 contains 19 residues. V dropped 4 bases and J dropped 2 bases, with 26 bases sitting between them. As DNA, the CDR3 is TGCGCCAGCAGCCTCACCGGGGGTGGGGGCAACACTGGAAACTATGGCTACACCTTC. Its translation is CASSLTGGGGNTGNYGYTF.

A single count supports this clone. The CDR3: CATPWPVGRGRSGNTIYF. The DNA of the CDR3 is TGTGCCACCCCGTGGCCGGTCGGAAGAGGCCGAAGTGGAAACACCATATATTTT. The rearrangement uses TRBV24-1 and TRBJ1-3; D is unresolved. The V end lost 9 bases, the J end lost 3 bases, and 26 bases lay between the germline ends. CDR1 KGHDR and CDR2 SFDVKD come from the germline V gene. The CDR3 sequence is 18 residues long.

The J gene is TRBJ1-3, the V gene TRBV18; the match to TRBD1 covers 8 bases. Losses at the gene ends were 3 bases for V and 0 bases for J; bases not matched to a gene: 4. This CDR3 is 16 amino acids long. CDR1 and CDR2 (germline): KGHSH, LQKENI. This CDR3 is CASSPTGARSGNTIYF. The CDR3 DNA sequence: TGTGCCAGCTCACCGACAGGGGCCCGCTCTGGAAACACCATATATTTT.

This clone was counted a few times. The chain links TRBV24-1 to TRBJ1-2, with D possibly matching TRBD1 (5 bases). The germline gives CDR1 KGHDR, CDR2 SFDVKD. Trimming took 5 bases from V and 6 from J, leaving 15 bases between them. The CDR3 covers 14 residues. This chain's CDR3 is CATSASVQGHGYTF. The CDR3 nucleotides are TGTGCCACCAGTGCGTCGGTGCAGGGACATGGCTACACCTTC.

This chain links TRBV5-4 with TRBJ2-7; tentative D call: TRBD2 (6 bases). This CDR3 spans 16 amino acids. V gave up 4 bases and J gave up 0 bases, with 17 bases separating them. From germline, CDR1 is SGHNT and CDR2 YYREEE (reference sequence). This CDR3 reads CASSTPGTSNSYEQYF. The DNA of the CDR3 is TGTGCCAGCAGCACCCCCGGGACTTCCAACTCCTACGAGCAGTACTTC.

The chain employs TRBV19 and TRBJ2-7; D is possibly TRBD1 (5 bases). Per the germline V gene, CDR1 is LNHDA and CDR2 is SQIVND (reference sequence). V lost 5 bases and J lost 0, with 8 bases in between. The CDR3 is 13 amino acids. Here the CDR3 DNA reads TGTGCCAGTAGTGGCAGGGTCTCCTACGAGCAGTACTTC. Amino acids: CASSGRVSYEQYF.

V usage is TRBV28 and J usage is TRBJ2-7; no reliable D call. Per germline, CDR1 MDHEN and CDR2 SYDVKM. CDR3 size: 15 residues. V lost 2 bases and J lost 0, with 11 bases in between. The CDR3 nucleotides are TGTGCCAGCAGTTTAGGACCGCTAAGCTCCTACGAGCAGTACTTC. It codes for CASSLGPLSSYEQYF.

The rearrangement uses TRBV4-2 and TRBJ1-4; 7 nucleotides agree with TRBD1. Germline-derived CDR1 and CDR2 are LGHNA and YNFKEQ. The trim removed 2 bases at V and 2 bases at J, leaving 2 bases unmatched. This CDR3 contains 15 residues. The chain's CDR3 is CASSQRQGTNEKLFF. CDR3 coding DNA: TGTGCCAGCAGCCAACGACAGGGTACTAATGAAAAACTGTTTTTT.

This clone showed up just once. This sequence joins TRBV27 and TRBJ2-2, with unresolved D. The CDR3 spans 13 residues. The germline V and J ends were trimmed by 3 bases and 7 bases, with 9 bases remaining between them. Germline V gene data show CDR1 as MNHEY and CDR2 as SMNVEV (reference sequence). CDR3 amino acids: CASSFRSGGELFF. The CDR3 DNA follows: TGTGCCAGCAGTTTTAGATCCGGCGGGGAGCTGTTTTTT.

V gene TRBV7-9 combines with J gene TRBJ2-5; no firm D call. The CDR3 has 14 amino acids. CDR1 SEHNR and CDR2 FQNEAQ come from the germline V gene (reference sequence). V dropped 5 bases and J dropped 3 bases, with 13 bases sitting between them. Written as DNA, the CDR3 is TGTGCCAGCAGCCCGAGGAAGGCAGAAGAGACCCAGTACTTC. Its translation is CASSPRKAEETQYF.

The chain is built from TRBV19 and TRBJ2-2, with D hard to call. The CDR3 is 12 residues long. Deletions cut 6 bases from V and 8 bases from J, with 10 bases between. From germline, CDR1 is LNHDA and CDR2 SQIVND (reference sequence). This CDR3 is CASRRTEGELFF. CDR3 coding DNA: TGTGCCAGTAGGAGAACCGAGGGGGAGCTGTTTTTT.

CDR3 residues: CASSIRQGAVQPQHF. The CDR3 DNA is TGTGCCAGTAGTATTCGACAGGGGGCCGTTCAGCCCCAGCATTTT. The chain couples TRBV19 to TRBJ1-5; 10 nucleotides match TRBD1. Germline trimming cut 3 bases from V and 6 bases from J; bases unmatched to any gene: 5. Germline-derived CDR1 and CDR2 are LNHDA and SQIVND (reference sequence). The length of the CDR3 is 15 residues.

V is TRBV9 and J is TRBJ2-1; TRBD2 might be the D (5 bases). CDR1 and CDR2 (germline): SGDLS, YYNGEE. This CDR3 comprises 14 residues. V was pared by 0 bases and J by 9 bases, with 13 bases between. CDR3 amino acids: CASSVGGGLAEQFF. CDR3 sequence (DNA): TGTGCCAGCAGCGTAGGGGGTGGACTCGCTGAGCAGTTCTTC.